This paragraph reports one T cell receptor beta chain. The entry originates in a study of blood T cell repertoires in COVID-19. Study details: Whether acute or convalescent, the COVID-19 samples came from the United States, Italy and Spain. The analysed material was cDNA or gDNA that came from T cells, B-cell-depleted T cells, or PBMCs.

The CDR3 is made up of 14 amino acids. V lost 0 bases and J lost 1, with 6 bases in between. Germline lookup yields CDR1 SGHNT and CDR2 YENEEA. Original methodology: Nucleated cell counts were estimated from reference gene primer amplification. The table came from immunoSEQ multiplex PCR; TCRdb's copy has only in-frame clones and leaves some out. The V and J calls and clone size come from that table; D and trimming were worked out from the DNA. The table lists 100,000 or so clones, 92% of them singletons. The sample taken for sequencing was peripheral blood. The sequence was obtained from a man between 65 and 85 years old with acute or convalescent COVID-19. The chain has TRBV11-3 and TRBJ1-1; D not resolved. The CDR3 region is CASSLDRGNTEAFF. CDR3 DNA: TGTGCCAGCAGCTTAGACAGAGGGAACACTGAAGCTTTCTTT.